This TCR beta chain emerged from a study of patients and donors after allogeneic stem cell transplantation. MiXCR, run by TCRdb on the RT-PCR reads, gives a single entry per CDR3 protein. The sample yields about a million distinct CDR3 sequences, about 20% seen once. Germline lookup yields CDR1 SGHAT and CDR2 FQDESV (reference sequence). The CDR3 loop spans 14 amino acids. V gave up 5 bases and J gave up 9 bases; unmatched junction bases: 5. The chain is built from TRBV11-1 and TRBJ1-6, with TRBD1 identical over 9 bases. This receptor was identified in a human donor who was either an allogeneic HSCT recipient or a stem cell or donor lymphocyte infusion donor (not recorded which). It is not recorded whose cells these are; they may come from a transplant donor. The specimen was blood, either unsorted or a sorted T cell fraction (not recorded which). DNA for the CDR3: TGTGCCAGCAGCCCCGGGACAGGGAGTTCACCCCTCCACTTT. The encoded protein is CASSPGTGSSPLHF. Supplemented by reference TRBV11-1 and TRBJ1-6, the full variable domain reads EAEVAQSPRYKITEKSQAVAFWCDPISGHATLYWYRQILGQGPELLVQFQDESVVDDSQLPKDRFSAERLKGVDSTLKIQPAELGDSAMYLCASSPGTGSSPLHFGNGTRLTVT.